The source of this T cell receptor (beta chain) is a study of cytomegalovirus exposure and HLA in healthy donors. The V segment lost 6 bases and the J segment 2 bases; nucleotides outside the gene matches: 12. Germline CDR1 and CDR2: ENHRY and SYGVKD. The CDR3 loop spans 16 amino acids. The PCR used 60 Vbeta and 13 Jbeta primers. Using immunoSEQ multiplex PCR, the repertoire was profiled, and TCRdb retains in-frame clones only, with some absent. The sample holds approximately 84,000 clones, more than 60% seen once. This clonotype originated in a man aged 40-49 years in good health and CMV-seronegative. The sample consisted of PBMCs. The chain employs TRBV10-3 and TRBJ2-7, with TRBD2 matching over 8 bases. The CDR3 loop is CAIRSSGGGIPYEQYF. The CDR3 DNA follows: TGTGCCATCAGATCTTCTGGCGGGGGGATCCCCTACGAGCAGTACTTC.